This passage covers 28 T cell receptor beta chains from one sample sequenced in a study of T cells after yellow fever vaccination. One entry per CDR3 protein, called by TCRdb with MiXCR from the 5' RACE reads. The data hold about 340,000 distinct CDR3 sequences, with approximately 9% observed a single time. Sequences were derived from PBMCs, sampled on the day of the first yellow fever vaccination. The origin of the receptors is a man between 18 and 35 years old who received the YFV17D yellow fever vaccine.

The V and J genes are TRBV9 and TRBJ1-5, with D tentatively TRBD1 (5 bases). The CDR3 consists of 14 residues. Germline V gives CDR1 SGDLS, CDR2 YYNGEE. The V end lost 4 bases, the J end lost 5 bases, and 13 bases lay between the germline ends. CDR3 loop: CASSPWQGDQPQHF. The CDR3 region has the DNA TGTGCCAGCAGCCCCTGGCAGGGCGATCAGCCCCAGCATTTT.

This chain's CDR3 is CASSAAGTSQPQHF. CDR3 sequence (DNA): TGTGCCAGCAGTGCGGCGGGGACCAGTCAGCCCCAGCATTTT. The rearrangement joins TRBV2 to TRBJ1-5; tentatively, D is TRBD1 (5 bases). This CDR3 comprises 14 residues. Between the trimmed V and J ends, which lost 4 bases and 6 bases, there was a span of 13 bases. Germline CDR1 SNHLY, CDR2 FYNNEI.

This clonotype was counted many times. CDR3 residues: CSARRQAVTGELFF. CDR3 sequence (DNA): TGCAGTGCTCGACGACAGGCTGTAACCGGGGAGCTGTTTTTT. V usage is TRBV20-1 and J usage is TRBJ2-2, with a tentative D call TRBD1 (6 bases). Trimming left V 5 bases short and J 5 bases short, with 15 bases between. This CDR3 spans 14 amino acids. Germline V lookup: CDR1 DFQATT, CDR2 SNEGSKA (reference sequence).

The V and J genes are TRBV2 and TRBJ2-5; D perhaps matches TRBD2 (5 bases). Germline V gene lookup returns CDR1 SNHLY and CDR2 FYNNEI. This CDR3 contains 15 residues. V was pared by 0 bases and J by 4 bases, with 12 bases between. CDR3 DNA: TGTGCCAGCAGTGAAGCGCTCCCTAGCCTAGAGACCCAGTACTTC. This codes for CASSEALPSLETQYF.

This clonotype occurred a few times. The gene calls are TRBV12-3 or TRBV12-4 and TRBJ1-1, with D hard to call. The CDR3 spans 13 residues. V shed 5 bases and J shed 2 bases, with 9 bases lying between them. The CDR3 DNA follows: TGTGCCAGCAGTGACTTCCCAAACACTGAAGCTTTCTTT. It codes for CASSDFPNTEAFF.

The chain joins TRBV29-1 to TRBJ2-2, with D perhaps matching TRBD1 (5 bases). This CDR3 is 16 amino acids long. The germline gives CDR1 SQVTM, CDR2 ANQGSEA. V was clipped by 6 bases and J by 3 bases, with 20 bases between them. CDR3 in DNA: TGCAGCGTCCCCCTGGGGCCCATGGGCGACACCGGGGAGCTGTTTTTT. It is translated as CSVPLGPMGDTGELFF.

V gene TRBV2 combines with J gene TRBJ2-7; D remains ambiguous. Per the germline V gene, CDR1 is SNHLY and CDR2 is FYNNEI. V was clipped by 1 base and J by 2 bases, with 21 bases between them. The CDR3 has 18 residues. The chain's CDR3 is CASSEGILGPTSPYEQYF. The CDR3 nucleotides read TGTGCCAGCAGTGAAGGCATCCTAGGACCCACGAGCCCCTACGAGCAGTACTTC.

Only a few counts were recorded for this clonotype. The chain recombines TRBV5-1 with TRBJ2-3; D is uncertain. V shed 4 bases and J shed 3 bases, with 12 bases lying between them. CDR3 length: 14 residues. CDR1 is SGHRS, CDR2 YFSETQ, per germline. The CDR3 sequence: CASSGNRVTDTQYF. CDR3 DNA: TGCGCCAGCAGCGGGAACCGCGTGACAGATACGCAGTATTTT.

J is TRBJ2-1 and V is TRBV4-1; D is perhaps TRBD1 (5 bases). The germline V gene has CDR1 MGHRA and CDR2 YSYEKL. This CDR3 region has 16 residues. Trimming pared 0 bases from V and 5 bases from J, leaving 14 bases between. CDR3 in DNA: TGCGCCAGCAGCCAAGATGGCCAGGGTGGCCACAATGAGCAGTTCTTC. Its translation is CASSQDGQGGHNEQFF.

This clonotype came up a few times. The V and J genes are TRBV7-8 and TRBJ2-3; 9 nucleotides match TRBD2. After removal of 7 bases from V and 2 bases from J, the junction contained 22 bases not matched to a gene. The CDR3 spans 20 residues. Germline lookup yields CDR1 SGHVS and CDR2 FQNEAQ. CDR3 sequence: CASNGLGGWSGTSNTDTQYF. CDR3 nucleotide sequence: TGTGCCAGCAACGGTCTTGGAGGGTGGTCCGGGACTAGCAACACAGATACGCAGTATTTT.

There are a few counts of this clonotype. The CDR3 sequence: CASTTGGTEAFF. The CDR3 nucleotides are TGTGCCAGCACCACAGGGGGGACTGAAGCTTTCTTT. The chain uses TRBV5-5 and TRBJ1-1, with TRBD1 matching 8 bases. Losses at the gene ends were 6 bases for V and 5 bases for J; bases not matched to a gene: 3. CDR1 and CDR2 from the germline V gene are SGHKS and YYEKEE (reference sequence). CDR3 length equals 12 residues.

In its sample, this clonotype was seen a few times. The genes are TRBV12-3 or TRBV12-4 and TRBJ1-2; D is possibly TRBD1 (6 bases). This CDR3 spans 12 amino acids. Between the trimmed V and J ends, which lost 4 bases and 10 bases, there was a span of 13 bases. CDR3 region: CASSSTTGIYTF. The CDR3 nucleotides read TGTGCCAGCAGTTCAACTACAGGGATCTACACCTTC.

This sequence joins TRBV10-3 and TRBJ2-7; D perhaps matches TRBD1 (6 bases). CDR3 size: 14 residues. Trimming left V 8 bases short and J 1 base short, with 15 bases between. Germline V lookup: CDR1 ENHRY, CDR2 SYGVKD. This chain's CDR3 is CAISSTGSSYEQYF. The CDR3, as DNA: TGTGCCATCTCTAGTACAGGGAGTTCCTACGAGCAGTACTTC.

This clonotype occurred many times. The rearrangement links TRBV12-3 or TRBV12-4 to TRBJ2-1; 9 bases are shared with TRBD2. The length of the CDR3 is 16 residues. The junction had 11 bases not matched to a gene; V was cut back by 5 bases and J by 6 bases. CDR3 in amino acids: CASSLTGFSGGNEQFF. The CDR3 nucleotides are TGTGCCAGCAGTCTCACCGGGTTTAGCGGGGGCAATGAGCAGTTCTTC.

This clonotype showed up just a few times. The DNA for the CDR3 is TGTGCCAGCAGTGCCCAATGGGATACGCAGTATTTT. Encoded protein: CASSAQWDTQYF. The chain recombines TRBV12-3 or TRBV12-4 with TRBJ2-3, with D hard to call. The CDR3 runs 12 residues. V dropped 5 bases and J dropped 6 bases, with 9 bases sitting between them.

The CDR3 spells CASSSIQRESYTF. The CDR3 bases are TGTGCCAGCAGCTCCATACAGCGGGAGAGCTACACCTTC. The chain employs TRBV11-1 and TRBJ1-2; D call uncertain. CDR3 size: 13 residues. V shed 4 bases and J shed 9 bases, with 15 bases lying between them. Germline V gives CDR1 SGHAT, CDR2 FQDESV (reference sequence).

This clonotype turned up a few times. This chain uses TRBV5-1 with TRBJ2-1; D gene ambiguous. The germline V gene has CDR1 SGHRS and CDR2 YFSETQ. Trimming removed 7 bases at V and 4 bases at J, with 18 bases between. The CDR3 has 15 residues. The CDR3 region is CASGSLGFEYNEQFF. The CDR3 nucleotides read TGCGCCAGCGGCTCGTTGGGATTTGAATACAATGAGCAGTTCTTC.

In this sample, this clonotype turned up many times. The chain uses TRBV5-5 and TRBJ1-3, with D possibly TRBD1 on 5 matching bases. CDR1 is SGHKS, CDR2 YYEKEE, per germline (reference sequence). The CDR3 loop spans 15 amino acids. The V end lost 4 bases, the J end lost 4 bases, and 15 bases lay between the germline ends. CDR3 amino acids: CASSLGPTAGNTIYF. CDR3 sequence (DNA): TGTGCCAGCAGCCTGGGACCTACGGCAGGAAACACCATATATTTT.

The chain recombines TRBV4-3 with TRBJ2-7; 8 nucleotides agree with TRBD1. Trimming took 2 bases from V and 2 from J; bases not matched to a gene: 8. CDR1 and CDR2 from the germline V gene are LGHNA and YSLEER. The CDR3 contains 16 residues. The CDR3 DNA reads TGCGCCAGCAGCCAACCTTACAGGGGGTGTACCTACGAGCAGTACGTC. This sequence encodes CASSQPYRGCTYEQYV.

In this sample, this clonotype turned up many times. CDR3 residues: CASSSTYSGNTIYF. The DNA of the CDR3 is TGTGCCAGCAGTTCGACCTATTCTGGAAACACCATATATTTT. The genes are TRBV12-3 or TRBV12-4 and TRBJ1-3; D is unresolved. This CDR3 contains 14 residues. V lost 4 bases to trimming and J lost 1 base, with 8 bases between them.

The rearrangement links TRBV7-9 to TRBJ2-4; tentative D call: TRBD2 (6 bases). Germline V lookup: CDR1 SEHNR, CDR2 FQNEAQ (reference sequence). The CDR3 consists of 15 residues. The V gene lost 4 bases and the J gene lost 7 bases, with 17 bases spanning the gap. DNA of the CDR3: TGTGCCAGCAGCTCCACGACTAGAGGATCGAACATTCAGTACTTC. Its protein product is CASSSTTRGSNIQYF.

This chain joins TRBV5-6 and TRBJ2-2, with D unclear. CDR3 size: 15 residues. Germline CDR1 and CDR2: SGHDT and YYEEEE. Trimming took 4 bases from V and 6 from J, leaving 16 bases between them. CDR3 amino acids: CASSRPDVTAGELFF. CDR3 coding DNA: TGTGCCAGCAGCCGACCGGACGTTACGGCCGGGGAGCTGTTTTTT.

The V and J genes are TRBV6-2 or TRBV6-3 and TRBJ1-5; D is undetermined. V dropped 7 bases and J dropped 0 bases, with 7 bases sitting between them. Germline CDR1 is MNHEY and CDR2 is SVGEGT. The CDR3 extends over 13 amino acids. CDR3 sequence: CASISSSNQPQHF. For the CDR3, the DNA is TGTGCCAGCATCTCGAGTAGCAATCAGCCCCAGCATTTT.

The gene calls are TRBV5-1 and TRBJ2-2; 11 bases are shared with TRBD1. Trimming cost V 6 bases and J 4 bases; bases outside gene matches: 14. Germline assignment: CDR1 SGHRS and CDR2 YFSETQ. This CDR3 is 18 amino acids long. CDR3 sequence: CASNRETSGTGGTGELFF. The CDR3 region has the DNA TGCGCCAGCAACCGGGAGACTTCCGGGACAGGGGGCACCGGGGAGCTGTTTTTT.

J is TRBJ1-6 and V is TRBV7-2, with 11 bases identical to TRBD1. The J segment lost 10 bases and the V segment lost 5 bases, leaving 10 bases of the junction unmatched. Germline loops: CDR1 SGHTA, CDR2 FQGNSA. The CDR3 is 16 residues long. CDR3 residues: CASSAGQGGLGSPLHF. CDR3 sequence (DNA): TGTGCCAGCAGCGCGGGACAGGGGGGTTTAGGATCACCCCTCCACTTT.

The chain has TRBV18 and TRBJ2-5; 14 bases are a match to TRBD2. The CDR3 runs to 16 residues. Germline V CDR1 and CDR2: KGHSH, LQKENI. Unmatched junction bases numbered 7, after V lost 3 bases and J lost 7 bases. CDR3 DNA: TGTGCCAGCTCACCGACTAGCGGGGGGGAAGAGATGACCCAGTACTTC. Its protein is CASSPTSGGEEMTQYF.

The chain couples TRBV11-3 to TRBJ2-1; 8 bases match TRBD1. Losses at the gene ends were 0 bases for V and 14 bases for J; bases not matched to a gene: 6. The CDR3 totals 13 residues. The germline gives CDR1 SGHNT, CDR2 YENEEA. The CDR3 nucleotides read TGTGCCAGCAGCTTAGATTCGGGACAGGAAGAGTTCTTC. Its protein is CASSLDSGQEEFF.

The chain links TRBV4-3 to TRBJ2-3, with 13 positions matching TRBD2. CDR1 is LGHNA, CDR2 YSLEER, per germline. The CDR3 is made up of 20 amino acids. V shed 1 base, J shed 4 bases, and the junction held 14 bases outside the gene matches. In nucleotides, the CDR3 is TGCGCCAGCAGCCAAGGGATAAGGACTAGCGGGGGCCTGGCCCCAGATACGCAGTATTTT. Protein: CASSQGIRTSGGLAPDTQYF.